Listed here are 20 T cell receptor beta chains from one sample, sequenced in a study of type 1 regulatory T cells. Study-wide points: Tr1 cells had a more restricted TCR repertoire than non-Tr1 cells.

Their cognate antigens are unknown. Using its own MiXCR run on the reads, TCRdb lists one record per CDR3 protein. The sample yields about 71,000 distinct CDR3 sequences, less than 25% seen once. The sample was cultured type 1 regulatory T (Tr1) cells, either the whole culture or a sorted fraction (not recorded which). The source is a human donor in good health.

This sequence joins TRBV20-1 and TRBJ1-5; 9 nucleotides align to TRBD1. V was clipped by 4 bases and J by 4 bases; unmatched bases: 5. Germline V CDR1 and CDR2: DFQATT, SNEGSKA (reference sequence). This CDR3 is built from 14 residues. CDR3 in amino acids: CSAIQGARNQPQHF. Written as DNA, the CDR3 is TGCAGTGCTATACAGGGGGCGCGGAATCAGCCCCAGCATTTT.

This sequence joins TRBV7-2 and TRBJ2-7; no reliable D call. The CDR3 has 11 residues. Germline CDR1 and CDR2: SGHTA and FQGNSA. V was shortened by 5 bases and J by 4 bases, with 6 bases between the two germline ends. The CDR3 sequence: CASSPGYEQYF. The CDR3 coding sequence is TGTGCCAGCAGCCCCGGATACGAGCAGTACTTC. The whole variable domain, remainder taken from reference TRBV7-2 and TRBJ2-7, is GAGVSQSPSNKVTEKGKDVELRCDPISGHTALYWYRQSLGQGLEFLIYFQGNSAPDKSGLPSDRFSAERTGGSVSTLTIQRTQQEDSAVYLCASSPGYEQYFGPGTRLTVT.

The chain uses TRBV28 and TRBJ1-6, with 9 positions matching TRBD1. Per germline, CDR1 MDHEN and CDR2 SYDVKM. The CDR3 totals 16 residues. V shed 5 bases and J 3 bases; nucleotides not matched to a gene: 5. Here the CDR3 DNA reads TGTGCCAGCAGTACAGGGGGCTCTAACTATAATTCACCCCTCCACTTT. This codes for CASSTGGSNYNSPLHF. The variable domain in full, with the rest retrieved from reference TRBV28 and TRBJ1-6, is DVKVTQSSRYLVKRTGEKVFLECVQDMDHENMFWYRQDPGLGLRLIYFSYDVKMKEKGDIPEGYSVSREKKERFSLILESASTNQTSMYLCASSTGGSNYNSPLHFGNGTRLTVT.

A few counts support this clonotype. The chain links TRBV6-2 or TRBV6-3 to TRBJ2-1; D is possibly TRBD1 or TRBD2 (5 bases each). This CDR3 has 18 amino acids. Germline assignment: CDR1 MNHEY and CDR2 SVGEGT. Trimming took 2 bases from V and 1 from J, leaving 18 bases between them. Here the CDR3 DNA reads TGTGCCAGCAGTTACCTAATAGGGCAGGGAGTATCCTACAATGAGCAGTTCTTC. Translated: CASSYLIGQGVSYNEQFF.

There are a few counts of this clonotype. The chain uses TRBV5-6 and TRBJ1-1, with D tentatively TRBD1 (5 bases). The V end was cut by 4 bases, the J end by 5 bases, with 15 bases between. CDR1 SGHDT and CDR2 YYEEEE come from the germline V gene. The CDR3 consists of 14 residues. DNA for the CDR3: TGTGCCAGCAGCCCCCCCTCCAGGGCGACTGAAGCTTTCTTT. Its protein product is CASSPPSRATEAFF.

On this clonotype itself: A junction end diverges from the germline sequence, so it may reflect a read error. The V and J genes are TRBV19 and TRBJ2-3; D may correspond to TRBD1 or TRBD2 (5 bases each). The CDR3 sequence is 17 residues long. Germline V lookup: CDR1 LNHDA, CDR2 SQIVND (reference sequence). The chain's CDR3 is CACSAARGSRFTDTQYF. CDR3 DNA sequence: TGTGCCTGTAGCGCAGCGAGGGGCTCGAGGTTCACAGATACGCAGTATTTT.

This clonotype was seen repeatedly, ten times or more. V and J are TRBV20-1 and TRBJ2-3; D remains ambiguous. V shed 1 base and J shed 10 bases, with 9 bases lying between them. This CDR3 has 11 amino acids. Germline V gene lookup returns CDR1 DFQATT and CDR2 SNEGSKA (reference sequence). The CDR3 is CSARVGVPQYF. DNA of the CDR3: TGCAGTGCTAGAGTCGGAGTGCCGCAGTATTTT.

This chain links TRBV5-1 with TRBJ2-3; D is possibly TRBD1 or TRBD2 (7 bases each). The CDR3 length is 14 residues. V gave up 6 bases and J gave up 2 bases, with 13 bases separating them. Germline CDR1 reads SGHRS; CDR2 reads YFSETQ. CDR3 amino acids: CASTRGGFTDTQYF. CDR3 DNA: TGCGCCAGCACCAGGGGGGGATTCACAGATACGCAGTATTTT.

The chain links TRBV7-2 to TRBJ1-1, with D unclear. The V end lost 0 bases, the J end lost 0 bases, and 8 bases lay between the germline ends. The CDR3 covers 15 residues. Germline V CDR1 and CDR2: SGHTA, FQGNSA. The CDR3 reads CASSLAVSMNTEAFF. The CDR3 DNA reads TGTGCCAGCAGCTTAGCGGTCAGCATGAACACTGAAGCTTTCTTT.

This clonotype was picked up one time. The chain employs TRBV12-3 or TRBV12-4 and TRBJ2-3; TRBD2 is a possible D gene (5 bases). Deletions cut 6 bases from V and 6 bases from J, with 22 bases between. The CDR3 is 16 residues long. This CDR3 is CASSRGGPHLSDTQYF. The CDR3 DNA sequence: TGTGCCAGCAGCCGAGGAGGCCCCCACTTATCGGATACGCAGTATTTT.

This clonotype was counted a few times. This chain uses TRBV2 with TRBJ2-2, with D tentatively TRBD1 (6 bases). The V end lost 11 bases, the J end lost 7 bases, and 11 bases lay between the germline ends. Germline V lookup: CDR1 SNHLY, CDR2 FYNNEI. This CDR3 spans 11 amino acids. The CDR3 DNA follows: TGTGCCGCTGCAGGGGTCGGGGAGCTGTTTTTT. This gives the protein CAAAGVGELFF.

In this sample, this clonotype turned up many times. The chain uses TRBV7-2 and TRBJ2-1, with 12 bases aligning to TRBD2. Germline-derived CDR1 and CDR2 are SGHTA and FQGNSA. The length of the CDR3 is 14 residues. V was clipped by 5 bases and J by 6 bases; unmatched bases: 2. CDR3 coding DNA: TGTGCCAGCAGCCCTAGCGGGAGGGCCAATGAGCAGTTCTTC. Translation: CASSPSGRANEQFF.

This clonotype has just a few counts. The chain employs TRBV20-1 and TRBJ1-4, with D possibly matching TRBD1 (5 bases). Germline V gene data show CDR1 as DFQATT and CDR2 as SNEGSKA (reference sequence). This CDR3 region has 12 residues. V shed 3 bases and J shed 7 bases, with 9 bases lying between them. The CDR3 bases are TGCAGTGCTAGGTCTGGGACTGAAAAACTGTTTTTT. Amino acids: CSARSGTEKLFF.

The chain carries TRBV6-5 and TRBJ2-4; the match to TRBD1 covers 8 bases. CDR1 is MNHEY, CDR2 SVGAGI, per germline. The CDR3 extends over 16 amino acids. V lost 2 bases, J lost 8 bases, and 11 bases stayed unmatched. CDR3 loop: CASSYGIGQGEDIQYF. CDR3 nucleotides: TGTGCCAGCAGTTACGGAATAGGACAGGGAGAGGACATTCAGTACTTC.

This clonotype was seen many times. The V call is TRBV10-2, the J call TRBJ1-1; D gene uncertain. CDR3 length: 12 amino acids. Germline V gives CDR1 WSHSY, CDR2 SAAADI. Trimming stripped 6 bases from V and 1 base from J, with 6 bases between. The CDR3: CASRTSNTEAFF. In DNA form, the CDR3 reads TGCGCCAGCAGGACTTCGAACACTGAAGCTTTCTTT.

This chain joins TRBV2 and TRBJ2-5; TRBD1 matches 9 bases. CDR1 and CDR2 from the germline V gene are SNHLY and FYNNEI. With 6 bases clipped from V and 4 bases from J, the junction kept 6 bases outside the gene matches. The CDR3 totals 14 residues. In nucleotides, the CDR3 is TGTGCCAGCAGCCCGGACAGGGGTCGAGAGACCCAGTACTTC. It specifies CASSPDRGRETQYF.

This chain uses TRBV20-1 with TRBJ2-3, with 11 bases fitting TRBD2. The length of the CDR3 is 14 residues. CDR1 and CDR2 from the germline V gene are DFQATT and SNEGSKA (reference sequence). After removal of 5 bases from V and 3 bases from J, the junction contained 4 bases not matched to a gene. The CDR3 reads CSADLAGGTDTQYF. For the CDR3, the DNA is TGCAGTGCTGACCTAGCGGGAGGTACAGATACGCAGTATTTT.

The chain recombines TRBV27 with TRBJ1-5; 8 nucleotides line up with TRBD1. After removal of 5 bases from V and 5 bases from J, the junction contained 8 bases not matched to a gene. This CDR3 spans 15 amino acids. CDR1 is MNHEY, CDR2 SMNVEV, per germline (reference sequence). CDR3 coding DNA: TGTGCCAGCAGTCCCCGAACAGGGGGGGATCAGCCCCAGCATTTT. Amino acids: CASSPRTGGDQPQHF.

A few counts support this clonotype. The V call is TRBV19, the J call TRBJ1-6, with a tentative D call TRBD1 (5 bases). This CDR3 has 14 amino acids. The V gene lost 5 bases and the J gene lost 10 bases, with 15 bases spanning the gap. Germline values: CDR1 LNHDA, CDR2 SQIVND (reference sequence). The chain's CDR3 is CASSAPGPTSPLHF. In DNA form, the CDR3 reads TGTGCCAGTAGTGCCCCGGGACCCACCTCACCCCTCCACTTT.

This clonotype occurred many times. This sequence joins TRBV5-1 and TRBJ2-1, with no clear D. The CDR3 has 12 amino acids. V was clipped by 6 bases and J by 0 bases, with 4 bases between them. The germline V gene has CDR1 SGHRS and CDR2 YFSETQ. The CDR3 coding sequence is TGCGCCAGCACTAACTCCTACAATGAGCAGTTCTTC. Its protein product is CASTNSYNEQFF.